Each of the 19 T cell receptor beta chains below was sequenced from the same sample in a study of T cell repertoires in aging, cancer and after chemotherapy. Peripheral blood genomic DNA, not sorted cells or RNA, was the template. Multiplex touch-down PCR with TRB-A/B primers amplified rearranged V-D-J TRB sequences. Using its own MiXCR run on the multiplex PCR reads, TCRdb lists one record per CDR3 protein. The sample yields 8,700 or so distinct CDR3 sequences, approximately 25% seen once. The source material was blood. These TCRs come from a human donor in good health.

This clonotype ranks as medium-sized. This chain joins TRBV28 and TRBJ2-7; no clear D. CDR3 size: 12 residues. Germline lookup yields CDR1 MDHEN and CDR2 SYDVKM. V lost 3 bases, J lost 2 bases, and 5 bases lay in between. The CDR3 here is CASSLGTYEQYF. The DNA of the CDR3 is TGTGCCAGCAGTTTGGGGACCTACGAGCAGTACTTC.

Comments on this clonotype: One junction end does not reproduce the germline sequence, and a read error may be involved. CDR3: CASSQLSGRVSYNEQFF. The CDR3 DNA reads TGTGCCAGCAGCCAGCTTAGCGGGAGGGTCTCCTACAATGAGCAGTTCTTC. The chain has TRBV5-1 and TRBJ2-1, with TRBD2 matching over 11 bases. Per the germline V gene, CDR1 is SGHRS and CDR2 is YFSETQ. The CDR3 is 17 residues long.

By its share, this clonotype is medium-sized. V gene TRBV10-3 combines with J gene TRBJ2-2; D is undetermined. Trimming shortened V by 4 bases and J by 7 bases, and 13 bases separated the two germline ends. The germline CDR1 and CDR2 sequences are ENHRY and SYGVKD. The CDR3 spans 14 residues. For the CDR3, the DNA is TGTGCCATCAGTGGTCTGGGTACGGGCGGGGAGCTGTTTTTT. This gives the protein CAISGLGTGGELFF.

Judged by abundance, this clonotype is medium-sized. This chain joins TRBV27 and TRBJ1-1; D gene ambiguous. Trimming shortened V by 7 bases and J by 4 bases, and 7 bases separated the two germline ends. CDR3 length equals 11 residues. Germline V gene lookup returns CDR1 MNHEY and CDR2 SMNVEV (reference sequence). The CDR3 nucleotides are TGTGCCAGCAAGGGAGTCACTGAAGCTTTCTTT. Translating gives CASKGVTEAFF.

This clonotype was observed a few times. CDR3 DNA: TGTGCCAGCAGCCCGGGGGGCTTGGTGAAAGAGACCCAGTACTTC. The encoded protein is CASSPGGLVKETQYF. The chain carries TRBV7-9 and TRBJ2-5; possible D gene TRBD2, 7 bases. The CDR3 extends over 15 amino acids. V lost 5 bases and J lost 3, with 16 bases in between. CDR1 SEHNR and CDR2 FQNEAQ come from the germline V gene (reference sequence).

The chain employs TRBV5-4 and TRBJ1-6; 7 bases map to TRBD1. Germline CDR1 reads SGHNT; CDR2 reads YYREEE (reference sequence). Trimming at V came to 0 bases and at J to 7 bases, leaving 1 base not matched to a gene. The CDR3 is made up of 14 amino acids. CDR3 nucleotides: TGTGCCAGCAGCTTGGACAGGGGCAATTCACCCCTCCACTTT. It is translated as CASSLDRGNSPLHF.

This clonotype was seen only once. The V gene is TRBV28, the J gene TRBJ2-7; unclear D gene. Germline CDR1 reads MDHEN; CDR2 reads SYDVKM. This CDR3 region has 13 residues. Trimming pared 10 bases from V and 3 bases from J, leaving 16 bases between. For the CDR3, the DNA is TGTGCCATCACTCTGTCTACGGGCTACGAGCAGTACTTC. It is translated as CAITLSTGYEQYF. Full variable domain (missing parts from reference TRBV28 and TRBJ2-7): DVKVTQSSRYLVKRTGEKVFLECVQDMDHENMFWYRQDPGLGLRLIYFSYDVKMKEKGDIPEGYSVSREKKERFSLILESASTNQTSMYLCAITLSTGYEQYFGPGTRLTVT.

This chain joins TRBV6-1 and TRBJ2-1, with D maybe TRBD2 (6 bases). The CDR3 contains 15 residues. Germline-derived CDR1 and CDR2 are MNHNS and SASEGT. Trimming cost V 6 bases and J 0 bases, with 12 bases left between them. CDR3 residues: CASRGTGSSYNEQFF. The CDR3 DNA is TGTGCCAGCAGGGGGACTGGGAGCTCCTACAATGAGCAGTTCTTC.

Worth noting for this clonotype: The junction departs from the called germline gene at one end, perhaps through a read error. The gene calls are TRBV4-3 and TRBJ2-7; tentative D call: TRBD2 (5 bases). The CDR3 loop spans 15 amino acids. Germline CDR1 reads LGHNA; CDR2 reads YSLEER. CDR3 in amino acids: CASSQVLGLWGEQYF. CDR3 bases: TGTGCCAGCAGCCAAGTCCTTGGACTCTGGGGCGAGCAGTACTTC.

The rearrangement uses TRBV7-6 and TRBJ2-5; no clear D gene. The ends were cut back, 1 base at V and 5 bases at J, with 14 bases in the middle. Germline CDR1 SGHVS, CDR2 FNYEAQ. This CDR3 has 15 residues. The CDR3 DNA follows: TGTGCCAGCAGCTTAGTAGACTCCCTTGGTGAGACCCAGTACTTC. Protein product: CASSLVDSLGETQYF. The complete variable domain, with remaining parts taken from reference TRBV7-6 and TRBJ2-5, reads GAGVSQSPRYKVTKRGQDVALRCDPISGHVSLYWYRQALGQGPEFLTYFNYEAQQDKSGLPNDRFSAERPEGSISTLTIQRTEQRDSAMYRCASSLVDSLGETQYFGPGTRLLVL.

This clonotype showed up just a few times. J is TRBJ2-1 and V is TRBV10-1, with TRBD1 matching 11 bases. Germline loops: CDR1 WNHNN, CDR2 SYGVQD (reference sequence). This CDR3 has 15 residues. Trimming took 5 bases from V and 6 from J; bases not matched to a gene: 6. The CDR3 loop reads CASSPGTGGTNEQFF. As DNA, the CDR3 is TGCGCCAGCAGTCCTGGGACAGGGGGAACCAATGAGCAGTTCTTC.

This clonotype ranks as medium-sized. This sequence joins TRBV20-1 and TRBJ1-3, with D unclear. The CDR3 length is 13 residues. Trimming removed 5 bases at V and 8 bases at J, with 16 bases between. Looked up from germline, CDR1 is DFQATT and CDR2 is SNEGSKA (reference sequence). The CDR3 DNA reads as TGCAGTGCTCATTCGCCCTGGCGGGACACCATATATTTT. Protein sequence: CSAHSPWRDTIYF.

A single count supports this clonotype. One base away lies a much larger clone, so this may be a sequencing read error. V is TRBV6-4 and J is TRBJ1-2; 8 bases line up with TRBD1. The CDR3 runs to 16 residues. Germline-derived CDR1 and CDR2 are MRHNA and SNTAGT. As DNA, the CDR3 is TGTGTCAGCAGTGACGGACAGGGCCATATTAACTATGGCTACACCTTC. Translated: CVSSDGQGHINYGYTF.

The CDR3 loop is CASRELAGSNTGELFF. As DNA, the CDR3 is TGTGCCAGCAGGGAATTAGCGGGGTCGAACACCGGGGAGCTGTTTTTT. V gene TRBV6-1 combines with J gene TRBJ2-2, with 8 bases fitting TRBD2. This CDR3 has 16 amino acids. CDR1 is MNHNS and CDR2 is SASEGT in the germline V gene. Trimming removed 6 bases from V and 0 bases from J; junction bases left unmatched: 6.

This clonotype was detected only a few times. The chain employs TRBV28 and TRBJ2-5; 9 nucleotides match TRBD1. The ends lost 2 bases at V and 6 bases at J; junction bases unmatched: 4. From germline, CDR1 is MDHEN and CDR2 SYDVKM. The CDR3 spans 14 residues. CDR3 region: CASSLGQGPQTQYF. The CDR3 nucleotides are TGTGCCAGCAGTTTAGGACAGGGGCCGCAGACCCAGTACTTC.

This CDR3 reads CASSKGLVPYEQYF. CDR3 sequence (DNA): TGTGCCAGCAGCAAAGGACTAGTCCCCTACGAGCAGTACTTC. The V gene is TRBV21-1, the J gene TRBJ2-7; TRBD2, as called in the table, went unchecked against the DNA. TRBV21-1 has pseudogene status. The CDR3 sequence is 14 residues long.

In this sample, this clonotype turned up a few times. The chain is built from TRBV5-5 and TRBJ1-5, with D tentatively TRBD1 (6 bases). From germline, CDR1 is SGHKS and CDR2 YYEKEE (reference sequence). Trimming shortened V by 1 base and J by 4 bases, and 9 bases separated the two germline ends. This CDR3 contains 14 residues. The CDR3, as DNA: TGTGCCAGCAGCTTGCAGGGGACAAATCAGCCCCAGCATTTT. Translation gives CASSLQGTNQPQHF.

V is TRBV20-1 and J is TRBJ2-1; D ambiguous. The V end was cut by 5 bases, the J end by 4 bases, with 9 bases between. The germline gives CDR1 DFQATT, CDR2 SNEGSKA (reference sequence). CDR3 length: 12 amino acids. The CDR3 bases are TGCAGTGCTCCCGACCTATACAATGAGCAGTTCTTC. This gives the protein CSAPDLYNEQFF.

This clonotype occurred a few times. The rearrangement joins TRBV4-2 to TRBJ1-3; D is perhaps TRBD1 (6 bases). This CDR3 is built from 18 residues. Germline V gene lookup returns CDR1 LGHNA and CDR2 YNFKEQ. V was shortened by 0 bases and J by 2 bases, with 17 bases between the two germline ends. CDR3 sequence: CASSQEGGDTWAGNTIYF. DNA for the CDR3: TGTGCCAGCAGCCAAGAGGGGGGGGACACCTGGGCTGGAAACACCATATATTTT.